In this sample, the clone carrying this T cell receptor beta chain turned up many times. Its matching antigen is unknown. At one end, the junction sequence differs from germline, possibly due to a read error. One entry per CDR3 protein results from TCRdb running MiXCR on the multiplex PCR reads. The sample has some 130,000 distinct CDR3 sequences; around 20% are singletons. These data come from a study of breast tumors, draining lymph nodes, adjacent tissues. The germline CDR1 and CDR2 sequences are MNHNS and SASEGT. The CDR3 contains 12 residues. The lymph nodes were axillary draining lymph nodes from breast cancer patients. Notes on the study in general: The lymph node origin of tumor T cells was framed as consistent with a hypothesis, not demonstrated.

The chain joins TRBV6-1 to TRBJ1-2; 9 bases align to TRBD1. The sequenced sample consisted of axillary lymph node tissue. This clonotype originated in a female donor with breast cancer. Some clones in this sample may be carry-over from other donors' samples. CDR3: CASLGTGPLVSF. For the CDR3, the DNA is TGTGCCAGCCTCGGGACAGGGCCCCTTGTCAGTTTC.